A selection of T cell receptor beta chains follows, all from one sample in a study of vaccination effects on CD4 cells after COVID-19. Antigens for these TCRs are unknown. Only in-frame clones appear in the TCRdb table, and some are missing; sequencing was by immunoSEQ multiplex PCR. The sample has 45,000 to 55,000 clones; around 70% are singletons. The sample in question was CD4+ T cells from PBMCs cultured without peptide, obtained after COVID-19 vaccination. The receptors originated from a human donor who received a COVID-19 vaccine. CDR3s include the opening cysteine and the closing phenylalanine or tryptophan. D genes are given only for firm matches. Size values are once, few and many counts, or a class for expanded clones, and some rows have none.

TRBJ1-3 - medium-sized TRBV14 13 TGTGCCAGCAGCCAAGAATACGGAAACACCATATATTTT CASSQEYGNTIYF
TRBJ1-4 - - TRBV7-9 14 TGTGCCAGCAGAAGGACAGCAACTAATGAAAAACTGTTTTTT CASRRTATNEKLFF
TRBJ1-2 - few TRBV24-1 16 TGTGCCACCAGTGATTGGGAGCACAGGGCTGACTATGGCTACACCTTC CATSDWEHRADYGYTF
TRBJ1-4 - once TRBV5-6 13 TGTGCCAGCAGCTTGGCTCGCGGGGGACGACTGTTTTTT CASSLARGGRLFF
TRBJ2-7 - - TRBV2 11 TGTGCCAGCAGACTGTCCTACGAGCAGTACTTC CASRLSYEQYF
TRBJ2-2 TRBD2 few TRBV3-1/TRBV3-2 18 TGTGCCAGCAGCCAATTAGCTAGCGGGAGTATTTTTGGCGGGGAGCTGTTTTTT CASSQLASGSIFGGELFF
TRBJ1-1 - - TRBV12-5 14 TGTGCTAGTGGTTTGTTAGGGAAGAACACTGAAGCTTTCTTT CASGLLGKNTEAFF
TRBJ2-1 - - TRBV10-1 14 TGCGCCAGCAGTGGGGGGTCCTTATACAATGAGCAGTTCTTC CASSGGSLYNEQFF
TRBJ2-2 - - TRBV19 17 TGTGCCACCCCACGAGAGGGCGACAGGTACAGGGCCGGGGAGCTGTTTTTT CATPREGDRYRAGELFF
TRBJ2-2 - - TRBV11-1 14 TGTGCCAGCAGCTTCCGGGGGCCCCCCGGGGAGCTGTTTTTT CASSFRGPPGELFF
TRBJ2-5 TRBD2 - TRBV2 15 TGTGCCAGCAGTCCCGGGACTAGCGGCCTAGAGACCCAGTACTTC CASSPGTSGLETQYF
TRBJ1-3 TRBD1 - TRBV3-1/TRBV3-2 18 TGTGCCAGCAGCCAGAGCCCGACAGGGTTCGGCTCTGGAAACACCATATATTTT CASSQSPTGFGSGNTIYF
TRBJ1-1 - few TRBV6-1 13 TGTGCCAGCAGTGAAAGACAGGCCCTTGAAGCTTTCTTT CASSERQALEAFF
TRBJ2-3 TRBD2 few TRBV19 16 TGTGCCAGTACCCCACGAGGACTAGCTGAAGCGGAAACGCAGTATTTT CASTPRGLAEAETQYF
TRBJ2-1 TRBD2 - TRBV2 15 TGTGCCAGCAGTCTTTTTAGCGGGGGGTACAATGAGCAGTTCTTC CASSLFSGGYNEQFF
TRBJ2-2 TRBD2 - TRBV19 14 TGTGCCAGTAGTAGCGGGGGGGCGGTCGGGGAGCTGTTTTTT CASSSGGAVGELFF
TRBJ1-4 - - TRBV6-5 15 TGTGCCAGCAGTTTGTCGGCAGGGCGGGGTGAAAAACTGTTTTTT CASSLSAGRGEKLFF
TRBJ2-5 - once TRBV10-3 12 TGTGCCACCGGACCGAAACAAGAGACCCAGTACTTC CATGPKQETQYF
TRBJ2-5 - - TRBV18 13 TGTGCCAGCTCACCTCAGGGCTGGGAGACCCAGTACTTC CASSPQGWETQYF
TRBJ1-4 TRBD1 - TRBV5-1 15 TGCGCCAGCAGCACCGGACAGGGTGTGGGGGAAAAACTGTTTTTT CASSTGQGVGEKLFF
TRBJ1-2 TRBD1 - TRBV24-1 17 TGTGCCACCAGTGATTTGCGAGGGGACAGGGGGAACTATGGCTACACCTTC CATSDLRGDRGNYGYTF
TRBJ2-2 - - TRBV29-1 14 TGCAGCTTTTCTGGGGGGACGATCACCGGGGAGCTGTTTTTT CSFSGGTITGELFF
TRBJ2-1 TRBD2 - TRBV5-1 17 TGCGCCAGCAGCTTGGAGGGGCGGGGACTAGCAGGGAATGAGCAGTTCTTC CASSLEGRGLAGNEQFF
TRBJ2-7 TRBD1 - TRBV6-5 15 TGTGCCAGCAGTTACGGGACAGGCGGCCCCTACGAGCAGTACTTC CASSYGTGGPYEQYF
TRBJ1-6 TRBD1 - TRBV5-8 14 TGTGCCAGCAGCTTGGGGACAGGCTACTCACCCCTCCACTTT CASSLGTGYSPLHF
TRBJ1-1 - - TRBV10-3 13 TGTGCCGCACAAATGGGGGGTAACACTGAAGCTTTCTTT CAAQMGGNTEAFF
TRBJ1-2 - - TRBV7-9 12 TGTGCCAGCAGCTTAACGGGGGAGGGCTACACCTTC CASSLTGEGYTF
TRBJ1-6 TRBD1 - TRBV30 14 TGTGCCTGGAGTGCGGGACAGGGTGGTTCACCCCTCCACTTT CAWSAGQGGSPLHF
TRBJ2-5 TRBD2 - TRBV11-1 15 TGTGCCAGCAGCTTACACCTAGCGGGACGGGAGACCCAGTACTTC CASSLHLAGRETQYF
TRBJ2-5 - - TRBV5-1 15 TGCGCCAGCAGCTTGGTCAGGGGGGCCGAAGAGACCCAGTACTTC CASSLVRGAEETQYF
TRBJ2-2 TRBD1 few TRBV6-5 15 TGTGCCAGCAGTTCTCTAGGGGGCCGTACCGGGGAGCTGTTTTTT CASSSLGGRTGELFF
TRBJ2-2 - - TRBV10-3 13 TGTGCCATCACGGGATTGGAGTCCGGGGAGCTGTTTTTT CAITGLESGELFF
TRBJ1-5 TRBD1 - TRBV2 14 TGTGCCAGCACACAGGGGACCCAGAATCAGCCCCAGCATTTT CASTQGTQNQPQHF
TRBJ2-1 TRBD2 - TRBV4-2 14 TGTGCCAGCAGCCAAGCTCTAGCGGAAAATGAGCAGTTCTTC CASSQALAENEQFF
TRBJ2-7 - few TRBV5-1 13 TGCGCCAGCAGCTTCACGACGGACTACGAGCAGTACTTC CASSFTTDYEQYF
TRBJ2-7 TRBD2 - TRBV19 15 TGTGCCAGTAGGGTAGCGGGGGGGCCGTACTACGAGCAGTACTTC CASRVAGGPYYEQYF
TRBJ1-3 - - TRBV3-1/TRBV3-2 18 TGTGCCAGCAGCCAAGACCCCCTAATTTGGAGCTCTGGAAACACCATATATTTT CASSQDPLIWSSGNTIYF
TRBJ1-2 TRBD1 medium-sized TRBV6-5 16 TGTGCCAGCAGTTACTCGAGGACAGGGGGTGGCTATGGCTACACCTTC CASSYSRTGGGYGYTF
TRBJ1-5 - - TRBV12-3/TRBV12-4 12 TGTGCCAGCAGCCCCCATGAGCAGCCCCAGCATTTT CASSPHEQPQHF
TRBJ1-4 TRBD1 - TRBV2 15 TGTGCCAGCAGTAGGGGACAGGGGGGTAATGAAAAACTGTTTTTT CASSRGQGGNEKLFF
TRBJ2-3 TRBD2 - TRBV4-1 19 TGCGCCAGCAGCCAGGGGCTAGCGGGGGGCCCGGGAGGCACAGATACGCAGTATTTT CASSQGLAGGPGGTDTQYF
TRBJ2-7 - - TRBV29-1 12 TGCAGCGTTGGAGACAGAGCCTACGAGCAGTACTTC CSVGDRAYEQYF
TRBJ1-1 - - TRBV19 14 TGTGCCAGTAGATCGGGGGATTTGAACACTGAAGCTTTCTTT CASRSGDLNTEAFF
TRBJ2-5 - - TRBV21-1 14 TGTGCCAGCAGCAGGCAGGGACTGCGCGAGACCCAGTACTTC CASSRQGLRETQYF
TRBJ2-7 TRBD2 - TRBV5-1 16 TGCGCCAGCAGCTTGACTAGCGGGAGTAGGTTAGACGAGCAGTACTTC CASSLTSGSRLDEQYF
TRBJ2-7 - - TRBV11-2 19 TGTGCCAGCAGCTCCGCAGCACCCCTAAAGAGGGTCGCCTCCTACGAGCAGTACTTC CASSSAAPLKRVASYEQYF